This T cell receptor (beta chain) was captured in a study of Graves' ophthalmopathy and Graves' hyperthyroidism. The V and J ends lost 6 bases and 4 bases, in that order; junction bases with no gene match: 5. Germline CDR1 reads SGHTA; CDR2 reads FQGTGA. CDR3 size: 14 residues. This clonotype was seen ten or more times. The antigen is unknown. RNA served as the template for amplifying TCR beta CDR3 regions. The workflow started with a first-round RT-PCR run with HTBI primers and then moved on to a second-round multiplex PCR. A single record per CDR3 protein comes from TCRdb applying MiXCR to the multiplex PCR reads. The sample lists roughly 410,000 distinct CDR3 sequences; less than 20% were seen once. The diagnosis was founded upon clinical symptoms, serum thyroxine, TRAb, thyroid ultrasound and orbital computed tomography. Isolation of PBMCs was performed using about 9 ml of fresh peripheral blood.

Study findings and constraints: From stable hyperthyroidism, ophthalmopathy was separated by a 13-signature model with approximately 90% sensitivity and over 70% specificity.

This clonotype was sampled from a woman aged 18-29 years with stable Graves' hyperthyroidism. The gene calls are TRBV7-3 and TRBJ2-7; the match to TRBD2 covers 11 bases. The sequenced sample consisted of peripheral blood. CDR3 loop: CASSLTSGEYEQYF. CDR3 nucleotides: TGTGCCAGCAGTTTGACTAGCGGGGAGTACGAGCAGTACTTC.